This T cell receptor beta chain was documented in a study of identical twins. This CDR3 spans 15 amino acids. V was shortened by 4 bases and J by 4 bases, with 14 bases between the two germline ends. Germline V gene sequence: CDR1 SNHLY, CDR2 FYNNEI. Study-level findings and limits: Diverse VJ usage suggested most zero-insertion clonotypes were not invariant T cells.

Only a few counts were recorded for this clonotype. Its antigen is currently unknown. MiXCR was run by TCRdb on the 5' RACE reads, yielding one entry per CDR3 protein. The sample yields about 290,000 distinct CDR3 sequences, 9.5% seen once. A further study also used this sample, focusing on yellow fever vaccine responses in identical twins.

This chain connects TRBV2 to TRBJ2-4; the D is unclear. This TCR was recovered from a woman younger than 35 in good health. The sample taken for sequencing was CD8+ T cells sorted from blood. CDR3 in DNA: TGTGCCAGCAGTGGCGCCCGGGTTTTTAAAAACATTCAGTACTTC. This gives the protein CASSGARVFKNIQYF.